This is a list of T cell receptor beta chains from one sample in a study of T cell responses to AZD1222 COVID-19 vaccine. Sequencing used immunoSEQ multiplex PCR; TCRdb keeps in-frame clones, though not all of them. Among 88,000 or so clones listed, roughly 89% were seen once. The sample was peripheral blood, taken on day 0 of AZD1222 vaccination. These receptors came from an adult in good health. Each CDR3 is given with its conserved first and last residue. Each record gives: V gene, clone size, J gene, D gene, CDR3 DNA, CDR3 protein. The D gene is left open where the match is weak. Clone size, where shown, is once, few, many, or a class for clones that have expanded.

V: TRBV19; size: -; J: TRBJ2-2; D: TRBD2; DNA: TGTGCCAGTAGTATTTCCCCTAGCGGGGGGAACACCGGGGAGCTGTTTTTT; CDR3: CASSISPSGGNTGELFF
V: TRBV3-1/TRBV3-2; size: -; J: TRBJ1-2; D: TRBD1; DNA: TGTGCCAGCAGCCATGGAGGGACCGACAGGGATGGTGGCTACACCTTC; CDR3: CASSHGGTDRDGGYTF
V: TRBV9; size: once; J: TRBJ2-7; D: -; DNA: TGTGCCAGCAGCGTAGGGGCTAGCCCTTCCTACGAGCAGTACTTC; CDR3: CASSVGASPSYEQYF
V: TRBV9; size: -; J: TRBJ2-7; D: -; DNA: TGTGCCAGCAGCTCCGGGGGCGGCAACGAGCAGTACTTC; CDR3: CASSSGGGNEQYF
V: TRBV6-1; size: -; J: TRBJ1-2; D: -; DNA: TGTGCCAGCAGTGAAGTTATGAGGGGGGACCGCAGCTATGGCTACACCTTC; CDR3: CASSEVMRGDRSYGYTF
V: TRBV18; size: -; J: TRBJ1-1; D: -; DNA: TGTGCCAGCTCACCTCCGGGGCCCGCTAATTTGAACACTGAAGCTTTCTTT; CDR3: CASSPPGPANLNTEAFF
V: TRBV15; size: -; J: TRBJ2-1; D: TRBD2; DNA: TGTGCCACCAGCAGAGCGGCTAGCGGGAGTGATGAGCAGTTCTTC; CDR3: CATSRAASGSDEQFF
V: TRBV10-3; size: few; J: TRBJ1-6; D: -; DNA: TGTGCCACCACCCCGAACAGGGAATCTTCACCCCTCCACTTT; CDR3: CATTPNRESSPLHF
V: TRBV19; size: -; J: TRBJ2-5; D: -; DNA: TGTGCCAGTAGTACTATGGCGTTTGGGACCCAGTACTTC; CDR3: CASSTMAFGTQYF
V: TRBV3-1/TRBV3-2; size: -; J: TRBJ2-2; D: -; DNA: TGTGCCAGCAGCCATGATTCCGGGGAGCTGTTTTTT; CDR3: CASSHDSGELFF
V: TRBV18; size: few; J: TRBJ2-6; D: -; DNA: TGTGCCAGCTCACCAGGCTCTGGGGCCAACGTCCTGACTTTC; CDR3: CASSPGSGANVLTF
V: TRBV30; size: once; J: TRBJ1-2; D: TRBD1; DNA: TGTGCCTGCCCTAGGGACAGCTATGGCTACACCTTC; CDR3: CACPRDSYGYTF
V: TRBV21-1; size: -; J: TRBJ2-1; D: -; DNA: TGTGCCAGCAGCAAACCCCCCGTCCCGTTTGCGGGAGCTATCAATGAGCAGTTCTTC; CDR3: CASSKPPVPFAGAINEQFF
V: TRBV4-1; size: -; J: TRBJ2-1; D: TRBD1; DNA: TGCGCCAGCAGCCAAGATAGGCACGGGACAGGGAACAATGAGCAGTTCTTC; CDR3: CASSQDRHGTGNNEQFF
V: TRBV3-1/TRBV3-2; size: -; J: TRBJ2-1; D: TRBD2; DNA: TGTGCCAGCAGCCCATACCTCCTAGCGGGAGTGTATAATGAGCAGTTCTTC; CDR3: CASSPYLLAGVYNEQFF
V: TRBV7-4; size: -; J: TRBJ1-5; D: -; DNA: TGTGCCAGCATCCTACAAGGACCGAACAATCAGCCCCAGCATTTT; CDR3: CASILQGPNNQPQHF